These 24 T cell receptor beta chains originate from one sample sequenced in a study of blood T cell repertoires in COVID-19. The data were produced by immunoSEQ multiplex PCR, yet TCRdb's version contains in-frame clones alone and is incomplete. Of 200,000 or so clones in the sample, 88% were seen once. Input material: PBMCs or T cells enriched from blood (not recorded which). These receptor sequences come from a woman in her 30s who had recovered from COVID-19.

The chain's CDR3 is CASRPDTTYEQYF. The CDR3 DNA reads as TGCGCCAGCAGACCGGACACTACCTACGAGCAGTACTTC. This chain connects TRBV5-1 to TRBJ2-7; D is perhaps TRBD1 (5 bases). The CDR3 runs to 13 residues. The V end lost 5 bases, the J end lost 2 bases, and 11 bases lay between the germline ends. The germline gives CDR1 SGHRS, CDR2 YFSETQ.

The CDR3 DNA reads as TGTGCCAGCTGTCGGGACACAAATCAGCCCCAGCATTTT. Protein sequence: CASCRDTNQPQHF. This chain uses TRBV12-3 or TRBV12-4 with TRBJ1-5; TRBD1 is a possible D gene (6 bases). The CDR3 is 13 residues long. V lost 8 bases and J 4 bases, leaving 12 bases between the germline ends.

Regarding this clone: This CDR3 is also generated by other DNA sequences in the sample. The chain links TRBV9 to TRBJ1-3; D gene uncertain. CDR3 length: 16 amino acids. Trimming removed 0 bases from V and 2 bases from J, with 12 bases in between. CDR1 is SGDLS, CDR2 YYNGEE, per germline. Here the CDR3 DNA reads TGTGCCAGCAGCGTAGACTTGACTGCCGCTGGAAACACCATATATTTT. Translation gives CASSVDLTAAGNTIYF.

The CDR3 region has the DNA TGTGCCAGTAGTATGGGTTTGCAGAGCGGGGCCTCGAACACCGGGGAGCTGTTTTTT. It codes for CASSMGLQSGASNTGELFF. The V and J genes are TRBV19 and TRBJ2-2; 7 bases are a match to TRBD2. The CDR3 length is 19 residues. CDR1 is LNHDA and CDR2 is SQIVND in the germline V gene (reference sequence). The ends lost 3 bases at V and 0 bases at J; junction bases unmatched: 13.

The J gene is TRBJ2-1, the V gene TRBV10-3, with 12 bases lining up with TRBD2. The CDR3 sequence is 18 residues long. The V gene's germline CDR1 is ENHRY and CDR2 SYGVKD. The V segment lost 3 bases and the J segment 7 bases; nucleotides outside the gene matches: 13. CDR3 in amino acids: CAISDDKASGGANNEQFF. The CDR3, as DNA: TGTGCCATCAGTGATGATAAGGCTAGCGGGGGGGCCAATAATGAGCAGTTCTTC.

The chain has TRBV27 and TRBJ2-1; D perhaps matches TRBD2 (6 bases). In germline, CDR1 is MNHEY, CDR2 SMNVEV (reference sequence). CDR3 length equals 16 residues. V lost 4 bases and J lost 3, with 16 bases in between. The CDR3 DNA is TGTGCCAGCAGTTATGGGACTCGTGGGGGCTACAATGAGCAGTTCTTC. Protein product: CASSYGTRGGYNEQFF.

The chain recombines TRBV7-3 with TRBJ2-3, with D tentatively TRBD2 (6 bases). The CDR3 covers 12 residues. V lost 4 bases and J 8 bases, leaving 10 bases between the germline ends. In germline, CDR1 is SGHTA, CDR2 FQGTGA. The CDR3 here is CASSSPGSTQYF. In DNA form, the CDR3 reads TGTGCCAGCAGCTCCCCCGGGAGTACGCAGTATTTT.

The chain has TRBV9 and TRBJ2-3; TRBD2 agrees at 8 bases. The junction had 4 bases not matched to a gene; V was cut back by 0 bases and J by 1 base. The CDR3 runs to 16 residues. The germline gives CDR1 SGDLS, CDR2 YYNGEE. CDR3 DNA sequence: TGTGCCAGCAGCGTAGGGGCGCGGGGGGGCACAGATACGCAGTATTTT. Its protein product is CASSVGARGGTDTQYF.

The chain carries TRBV19 and TRBJ1-1; a possible D gene is TRBD1 (5 bases). The CDR3 spans 14 residues. From germline, CDR1 is LNHDA and CDR2 SQIVND (reference sequence). Trimming cost V 10 bases and J 5 bases, with 20 bases left between them. CDR3 DNA sequence: TGTGCCACTCGAGACAGACCTTCCGAGACTGAAGCTTTCTTT. It specifies CATRDRPSETEAFF.

This chain connects TRBV4-3 to TRBJ2-7; TRBD1 matches 8 bases. CDR1 is LGHNA, CDR2 YSLEER, per germline. The trim removed 3 bases at V and 5 bases at J, leaving 6 bases unmatched. CDR3 size: 14 residues. The chain's CDR3 is CASSHRQGSDEQYF. CDR3 sequence (DNA): TGCGCCAGCAGCCACAGACAGGGGTCCGACGAGCAGTACTTC.

The chain has TRBV18 and TRBJ2-5; 9 nucleotides match TRBD1. CDR3 length: 14 amino acids. The trim removed 3 bases at V and 4 bases at J, leaving 3 bases unmatched. Germline loops: CDR1 KGHSH, CDR2 LQKENI. The CDR3: CASSPGQGLETQYF. Written as DNA, the CDR3 is TGTGCCAGCTCACCGGGACAGGGTTTAGAGACCCAGTACTTC.

This clone was counted only a few times. The chain couples TRBV6-5 to TRBJ1-2; perhaps TRBD1 as D (5 bases). The CDR3 loop spans 11 amino acids. Looked up from germline, CDR1 is MNHEY and CDR2 is SVGAGI. The germline V and J ends were trimmed by 7 bases and 7 bases, with 10 bases remaining between them. DNA for the CDR3: TGTGCCAGCACTACAGGTAGTGGCTACACCTTC. Translated: CASTTGSGYTF.

V gene TRBV9 combines with J gene TRBJ1-1, with D unclear. This CDR3 is built from 14 residues. The V gene lost 3 bases and the J gene lost 3 bases, with 12 bases spanning the gap. Germline CDR1 is SGDLS and CDR2 is YYNGEE. This CDR3 is CASSANWRDTEAFF. Written as DNA, the CDR3 is TGTGCCAGCAGCGCCAATTGGCGGGACACTGAAGCTTTCTTT. The whole variable domain, remainder taken from reference TRBV9 and TRBJ1-1, is DSGVTQTPKHLITATGQRVTLRCSPRSGDLSVYWYQQSLDQGLQFLIQYYNGEERAKGNILERFSAQQFPDLHSELNLSSLELGDSALYFCASSANWRDTEAFFGQGTRLTVV.

V usage is TRBV7-9 and J usage is TRBJ2-3; D possibly corresponds to TRBD2 (5 bases). Trimming removed 0 bases at V and 2 bases at J, with 9 bases between. CDR1 is SEHNR, CDR2 FQNEAQ, per germline (reference sequence). This CDR3 comprises 15 residues. CDR3 nucleotide sequence: TGTGCCAGCAGCTTAGCGCTAGCAATCACAGATACGCAGTATTTT. Protein product: CASSLALAITDTQYF. Based on the CDR3 plus reference TRBV7-9 and TRBJ2-3, the full variable domain is DTGVSQNPRHKITKRGQNVTFRCDPISEHNRLYWYRQTLGQGPEFLTYFQNEAQLEKSRLLSDRFSAERPKGSFSTLEIQRTEQGDSAMYLCASSLALAITDTQYFGPGTRLTVL.

The V call is TRBV5-1, the J call TRBJ1-1; perhaps TRBD1 as D (6 bases). The CDR3 consists of 14 residues. Germline assignment: CDR1 SGHRS and CDR2 YFSETQ. V lost 2 bases and J 5 bases, leaving 13 bases between the germline ends. The CDR3 nucleotides read TGCGCCAGCAGCTTCGAGGGGGTTGGGACTGAAGCTTTCTTT. Translated, it gives CASSFEGVGTEAFF.

There are a few counts of this clone. This chain links TRBV4-1 with TRBJ1-4, with no clear D. The CDR3 consists of 13 residues. The germline V gene has CDR1 MGHRA and CDR2 YSYEKL. With 6 bases removed from V and 8 bases from J, the gap between germline ends came to 13 bases. The CDR3 spells CASSRVSVEKLFF. CDR3 in DNA: TGCGCCAGCAGTCGGGTTTCGGTAGAAAAACTGTTTTTT.

The chain has TRBV20-1 and TRBJ1-1; TRBD1 is a possible D gene (5 bases). The CDR3 is 11 residues long. CDR1 and CDR2 (germline): DFQATT, SNEGSKA (reference sequence). The V and J ends lost 8 bases and 10 bases respectively, with 17 bases between them. CDR3 sequence: CSYDGGYVAFF. The CDR3 DNA reads TGCAGTTACGACGGGGGGTACGTAGCTTTCTTT.

This sequence joins TRBV5-6 and TRBJ1-2, with 9 nucleotides matching TRBD1. This CDR3 contains 14 residues. Trimming cost V 6 bases and J 4 bases; bases outside gene matches: 7. Germline V gene data show CDR1 as SGHDT and CDR2 as YYEEEE. CDR3 sequence: CASINPGQGYGYTF. The CDR3 DNA reads TGTGCCAGCATCAACCCGGGACAGGGCTATGGCTACACCTTC.

The chain has TRBV7-2 and TRBJ2-7; 7 bases fit TRBD2. Germline V lookup: CDR1 SGHTA, CDR2 FQGNSA. This CDR3 has 14 amino acids. The V segment lost 5 bases and the J segment 6 bases; nucleotides outside the gene matches: 10. DNA of the CDR3: TGTGCCAGCAGCGTTAGCGGGCGTTGGGCCGAGCAGTACTTC. Translated: CASSVSGRWAEQYF.

The V and J genes are TRBV6-4 and TRBJ1-1; 11 bases map to TRBD1. The junction had 5 bases not matched to a gene; V was cut back by 0 bases and J by 5 bases. Germline CDR1 reads MRHNA; CDR2 reads SNTAGT. The CDR3 extends over 16 amino acids. The CDR3 loop reads CASSDSGTGGGTEAFF. CDR3 bases: TGTGCCAGCAGTGACTCGGGGACAGGGGGAGGGACTGAAGCTTTCTTT.

The gene calls are TRBV12-3 or TRBV12-4 and TRBJ2-5; possible D gene TRBD1, 5 bases. Deletions cut 6 bases from V and 5 bases from J, with 13 bases between. CDR3 length: 13 amino acids. As DNA, the CDR3 is TGTGCCAGCAGGGAAGGGGCGCGGGAGACCCAGTACTTC. Translated: CASREGARETQYF.

The chain uses TRBV11-2 and TRBJ2-5, with D possibly TRBD2 on 6 matching bases. V lost 1 base and J 4 bases, leaving 13 bases between the germline ends. Germline values: CDR1 SGHAT, CDR2 FQNNGV. The CDR3 extends over 15 amino acids. The CDR3 nucleotides read TGTGCCAGCAGCTTAGTTGGCGGGGTAGGAGAGACCCAGTACTTC. Translated: CASSLVGGVGETQYF. Looking up the rest from reference TRBV11-2 and TRBJ2-5 gives the full variable domain: EAGVAQSPRYKIIEKRQSVAFWCNPISGHATLYWYQQILGQGPKLLIQFQNNGVVDDSQLPKDRFSAERLKGVDSTLKIQPAKLEDSAVYLCASSLVGGVGETQYFGPGTRLLVL.

The chain uses TRBV3-1 (or the pseudogene TRBV3-2) and TRBJ1-4; D not certain. Trimming shortened V by 4 bases and J by 5 bases, and 14 bases separated the two germline ends. The CDR3 length is 15 residues. CDR1 and CDR2 (germline): LGHDT, YNNKEL (reference sequence). CDR3 loop: CASSPYGGVNEKLFF. Written as DNA, the CDR3 is TGTGCCAGCAGCCCTTATGGCGGAGTAAATGAAAAACTGTTTTTT.

This sequence joins TRBV2 and TRBJ2-5; the D is unclear. The CDR3 has 12 residues. The germline CDR1 and CDR2 sequences are SNHLY and FYNNEI. The ends were cut back, 5 bases at V and 5 bases at J, with 9 bases in the middle. CDR3 bases: TGTGCCAGCAGTACGGTCCGGGAGACCCAGTACTTC. Translated: CASSTVRETQYF.